The rows below give T cell receptor beta chains drawn from one sample of a study of cytomegalovirus exposure and HLA in healthy donors. Only in-frame clones appear in the TCRdb table, and some are missing; sequencing was by immunoSEQ multiplex PCR. The table shows approximately 130,000 clones, with 75% to 90% occurring only once. Sequencing used PBMCs. These receptors were obtained from a woman aged 40 to 50 in good health and CMV-seropositive. CDR3s include the opening cysteine and the closing phenylalanine or tryptophan. Fields, in order: D gene, clone size, J gene, V gene, CDR3 protein, CDR3 DNA. A D gene is named only where the DNA matches it firmly. Expanded clones are given a class, and other clones once, few, many or no size at all.

D gene: -
clone size: -
J gene: TRBJ1-6
V gene: TRBV18
CDR3 protein: CASSPGNRVGSPLHF
CDR3 DNA: TGTGCCAGCTCACCAGGGAACAGGGTGGGTTCACCCCTCCACTTT

D gene: -
clone size: -
J gene: TRBJ2-6
V gene: TRBV7-9
CDR3 protein: CASSLLGANVLTF
CDR3 DNA: TGTGCCAGCAGCTTACTTGGGGCCAACGTCCTGACTTTC

D gene: -
clone size: -
J gene: TRBJ1-2
V gene: TRBV7-2
CDR3 protein: CASSPGRPGGYTF
CDR3 DNA: TGTGCCAGCAGCCCAGGGAGGCCGGGGGGCTACACCTTC

D gene: TRBD2
clone size: few
J gene: TRBJ2-5
V gene: TRBV19
CDR3 protein: CASSIRTSGQETQYF
CDR3 DNA: TGTGCCAGTAGTATAAGGACTAGCGGGCAAGAGACCCAGTACTTC

D gene: TRBD1
clone size: -
J gene: TRBJ2-7
V gene: TRBV27
CDR3 protein: CASSDRGGVYEQYF
CDR3 DNA: TGTGCCAGCAGCGACAGGGGTGGGGTCTACGAGCAGTACTTC

D gene: -
clone size: -
J gene: TRBJ1-4
V gene: TRBV9
CDR3 protein: CASSSGRASNEKLFF
CDR3 DNA: TGTGCCAGCTCCTCAGGGCGTGCATCTAATGAAAAACTGTTTTTT

D gene: -
clone size: few
J gene: TRBJ1-5
V gene: TRBV5-1
CDR3 protein: CASSPSGGSNQPQHF
CDR3 DNA: TGCGCCAGCAGCCCGTCGGGGGGAAGCAATCAGCCCCAGCATTTT

D gene: TRBD2
clone size: -
J gene: TRBJ2-7
V gene: TRBV7-2
CDR3 protein: CASSTQRERVYEQYF
CDR3 DNA: TGTGCCAGCAGCACCCAGCGGGAGAGGGTTTACGAGCAGTACTTC

D gene: -
clone size: -
J gene: TRBJ2-7
V gene: TRBV29-1
CDR3 protein: CSVMGVTGVSYEQYF
CDR3 DNA: TGCAGCGTTATGGGTGTGACAGGAGTCTCCTACGAGCAGTACTTC

D gene: -
clone size: -
J gene: TRBJ1-5
V gene: TRBV18
CDR3 protein: CASSPLGGGGGNQPQHF
CDR3 DNA: TGTGCCAGCTCACCACTAGGGGGAGGGGGGGGCAATCAGCCCCAGCATTTT